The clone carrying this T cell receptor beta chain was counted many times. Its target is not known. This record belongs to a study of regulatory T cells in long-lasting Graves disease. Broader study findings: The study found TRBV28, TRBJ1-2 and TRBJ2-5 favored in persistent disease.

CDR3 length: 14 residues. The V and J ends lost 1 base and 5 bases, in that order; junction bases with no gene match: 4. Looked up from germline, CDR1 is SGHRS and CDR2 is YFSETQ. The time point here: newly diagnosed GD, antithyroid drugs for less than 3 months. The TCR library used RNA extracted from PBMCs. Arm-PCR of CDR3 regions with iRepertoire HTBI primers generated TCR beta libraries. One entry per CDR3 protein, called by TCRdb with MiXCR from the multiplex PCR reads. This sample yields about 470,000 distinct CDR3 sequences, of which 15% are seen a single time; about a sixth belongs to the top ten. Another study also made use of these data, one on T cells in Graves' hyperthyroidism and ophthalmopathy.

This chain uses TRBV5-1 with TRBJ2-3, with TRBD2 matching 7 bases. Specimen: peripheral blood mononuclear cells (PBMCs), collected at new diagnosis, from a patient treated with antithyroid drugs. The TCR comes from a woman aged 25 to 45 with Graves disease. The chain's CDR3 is CASSLFREGDTQYF. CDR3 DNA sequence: TGCGCCAGCAGCTTGTTCAGGGAGGGAGATACGCAGTATTTT. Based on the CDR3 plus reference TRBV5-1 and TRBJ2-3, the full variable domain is KAGVTQTPRYLIKTRGQQVTLSCSPISGHRSVSWYQQTPGQGLQFLFEYFSETQRNKGNFPGRFSGRQFSNSRSEMNVSTLELGDSALYLCASSLFREGDTQYFGPGTRLTVL.